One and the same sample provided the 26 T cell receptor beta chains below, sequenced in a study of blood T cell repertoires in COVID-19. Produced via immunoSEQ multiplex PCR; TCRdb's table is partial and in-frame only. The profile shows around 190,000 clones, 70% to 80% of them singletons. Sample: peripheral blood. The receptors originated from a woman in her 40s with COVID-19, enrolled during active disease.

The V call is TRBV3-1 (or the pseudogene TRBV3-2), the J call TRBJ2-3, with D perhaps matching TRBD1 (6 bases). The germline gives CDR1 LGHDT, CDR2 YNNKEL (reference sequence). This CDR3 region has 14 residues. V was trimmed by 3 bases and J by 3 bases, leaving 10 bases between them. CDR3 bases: TGTGCCAGCAGCCAGCAAAGGGGGACAGATACGCAGTATTTT. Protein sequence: CASSQQRGTDTQYF.

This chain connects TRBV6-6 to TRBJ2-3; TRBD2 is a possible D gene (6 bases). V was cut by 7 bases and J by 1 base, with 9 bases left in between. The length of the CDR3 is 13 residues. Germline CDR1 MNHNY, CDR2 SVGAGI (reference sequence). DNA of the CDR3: TGTGCCAGCAACCCGGGGGGCACAGATACGCAGTATTTT. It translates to CASNPGGTDTQYF.

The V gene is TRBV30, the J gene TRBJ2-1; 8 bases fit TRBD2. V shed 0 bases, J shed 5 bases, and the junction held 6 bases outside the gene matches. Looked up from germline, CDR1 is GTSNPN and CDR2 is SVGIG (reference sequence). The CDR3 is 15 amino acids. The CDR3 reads CAWSVGLAGHNEQFF. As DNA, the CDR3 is TGTGCCTGGAGTGTAGGGCTAGCGGGCCACAATGAGCAGTTCTTC. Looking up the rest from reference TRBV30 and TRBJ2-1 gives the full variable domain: SQTIHQWPATLVQPVGSPLSLECTVEGTSNPNLYWYRQAAGRGLQLLFYSVGIGQISSEVPQNLSASRPQDRQFILSSKKLLLSDSGFYLCAWSVGLAGHNEQFFGPGTRLTVL.

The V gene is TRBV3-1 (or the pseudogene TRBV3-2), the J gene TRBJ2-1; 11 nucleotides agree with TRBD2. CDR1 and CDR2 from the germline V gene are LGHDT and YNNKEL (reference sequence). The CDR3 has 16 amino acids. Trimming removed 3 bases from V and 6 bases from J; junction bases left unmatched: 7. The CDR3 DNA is TGTGCCAGCAGCCAGCCCTTACTAGCGGGGGCCAATGAGCAGTTCTTC. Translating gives CASSQPLLAGANEQFF.

The CDR3 loop reads CASSQMTEVANEQFF. CDR3 DNA: TGCGCCAGCAGCCAAATGACAGAGGTGGCGAATGAGCAGTTCTTC. The rearrangement links TRBV4-1 to TRBJ2-1; D is perhaps TRBD1 (5 bases). Germline CDR1 and CDR2: MGHRA and YSYEKL. Trimming removed 2 bases at V and 7 bases at J, with 15 bases between. CDR3 size: 15 residues.

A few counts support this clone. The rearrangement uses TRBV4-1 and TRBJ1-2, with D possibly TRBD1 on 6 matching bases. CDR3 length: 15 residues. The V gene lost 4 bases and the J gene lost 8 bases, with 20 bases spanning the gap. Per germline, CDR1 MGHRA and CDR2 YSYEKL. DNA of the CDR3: TGCGCCAGCAGCCCTACCCCAGGGGATATATGGGGCTACACCTTC. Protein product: CASSPTPGDIWGYTF.

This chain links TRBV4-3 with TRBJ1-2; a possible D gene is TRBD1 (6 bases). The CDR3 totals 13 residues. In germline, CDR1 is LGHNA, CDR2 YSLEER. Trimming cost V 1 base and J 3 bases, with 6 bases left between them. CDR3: CASSQAGDYGYTF. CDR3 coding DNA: TGCGCCAGCAGCCAAGCAGGGGACTATGGCTACACCTTC.

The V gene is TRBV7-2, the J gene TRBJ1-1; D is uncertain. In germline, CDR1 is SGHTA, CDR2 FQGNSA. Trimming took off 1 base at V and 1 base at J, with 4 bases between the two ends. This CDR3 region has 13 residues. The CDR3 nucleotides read TGTGCCAGCAGCTTAGAGAGGAACACTGAAGCTTTCTTT. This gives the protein CASSLERNTEAFF.

The CDR3, as DNA: TGTGCCAGCAGCGCCGACAGGGGCTATGGCTACACCTTC. Protein: CASSADRGYGYTF. This sequence joins TRBV6-5 and TRBJ1-2; 8 positions match TRBD1. After removal of 6 bases from V and 4 bases from J, the junction contained 4 bases not matched to a gene. This CDR3 comprises 13 residues. Looked up from germline, CDR1 is MNHEY and CDR2 is SVGAGI.

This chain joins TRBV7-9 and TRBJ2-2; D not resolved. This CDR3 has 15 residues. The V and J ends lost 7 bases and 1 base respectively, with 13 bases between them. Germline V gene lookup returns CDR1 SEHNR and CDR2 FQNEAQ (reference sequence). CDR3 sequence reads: CASTNPTGNTGELFF. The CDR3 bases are TGTGCCAGCACTAATCCGACGGGGAACACCGGGGAGCTGTTTTTT.

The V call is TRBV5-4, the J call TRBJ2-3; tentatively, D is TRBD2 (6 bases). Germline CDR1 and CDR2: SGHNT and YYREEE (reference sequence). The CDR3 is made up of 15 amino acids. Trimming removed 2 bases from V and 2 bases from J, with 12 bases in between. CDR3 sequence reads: CASSLPGLSTDTQYF. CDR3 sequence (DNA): TGTGCCAGCAGCTTACCGGGACTGTCCACAGATACGCAGTATTTT.

The CDR3 loop reads CSVMDRSNEKLFF. CDR3 in DNA: TGCAGCGTTATGGACAGGTCTAATGAAAAACTGTTTTTT. The chain carries TRBV29-1 and TRBJ1-4, with TRBD1 matching 7 bases. The CDR3 loop spans 13 amino acids. Germline-derived CDR1 and CDR2 are SQVTM and ANQGSEA. After removal of 5 bases from V and 3 bases from J, the junction contained 3 bases not matched to a gene.

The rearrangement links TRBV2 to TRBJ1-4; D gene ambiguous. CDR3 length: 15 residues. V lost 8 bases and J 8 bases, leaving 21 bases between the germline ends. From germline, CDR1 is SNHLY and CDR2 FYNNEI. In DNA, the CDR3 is TGTGCCAGCCGTCGAGAGATGGCTGGGGAGGAAAAACTGTTTTTT. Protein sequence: CASRREMAGEEKLFF.

This CDR3 reads CASAQTGASNYGYTF. CDR3 bases: TGTGCCAGCGCTCAGACAGGGGCCTCTAACTATGGCTACACCTTC. This chain links TRBV18 with TRBJ1-2; TRBD1 aligns across 8 bases. The CDR3 has 15 amino acids. V lost 8 bases to trimming and J lost 0 bases; unmatched junction nucleotides: 8. Germline V gene sequence: CDR1 KGHSH, CDR2 LQKENI.

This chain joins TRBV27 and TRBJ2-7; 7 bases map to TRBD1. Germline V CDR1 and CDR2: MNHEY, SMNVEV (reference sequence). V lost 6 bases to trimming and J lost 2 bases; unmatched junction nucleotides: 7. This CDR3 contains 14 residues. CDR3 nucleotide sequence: TGTGCCAGCAGCCCCCGGGACAGTACCTACGAGCAGTACTTC. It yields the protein CASSPRDSTYEQYF.

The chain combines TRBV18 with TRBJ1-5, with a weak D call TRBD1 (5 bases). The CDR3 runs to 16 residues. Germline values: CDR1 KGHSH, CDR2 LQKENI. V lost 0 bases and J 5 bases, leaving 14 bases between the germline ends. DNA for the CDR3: TGTGCCAGCTCACCACCTTCTGGGGAAGGGGATCAGCCCCAGCATTTT. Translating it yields CASSPPSGEGDQPQHF. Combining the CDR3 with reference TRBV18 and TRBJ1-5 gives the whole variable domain NAGVMQNPRHLVRRRGQEARLRCSPMKGHSHVYWYRQLPEEGLKFMVYLQKENIIDESGMPKERFSAEFPKEGPSILRIQQVVRGDSAAYFCASSPPSGEGDQPQHFGDGTRLSIL.

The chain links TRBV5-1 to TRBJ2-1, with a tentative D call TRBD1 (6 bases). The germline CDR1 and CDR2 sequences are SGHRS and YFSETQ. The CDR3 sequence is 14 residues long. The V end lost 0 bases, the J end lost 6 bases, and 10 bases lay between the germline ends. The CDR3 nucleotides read TGCGCCAGCAGCTTGGGGGGGCGATCCAATGAGCAGTTCTTC. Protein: CASSLGGRSNEQFF.

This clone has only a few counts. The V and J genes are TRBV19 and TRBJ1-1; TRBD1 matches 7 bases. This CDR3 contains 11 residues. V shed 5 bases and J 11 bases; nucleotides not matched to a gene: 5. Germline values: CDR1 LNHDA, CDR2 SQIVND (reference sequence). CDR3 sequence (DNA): TGTGCCAGTAGTGGACAGGACCGGGCTTTCTTT. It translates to CASSGQDRAFF. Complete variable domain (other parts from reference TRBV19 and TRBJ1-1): DGGITQSPKYLFRKEGQNVTLSCEQNLNHDAMYWYRQDPGQGLRLIYYSQIVNDFQKGDIAEGYSVSREKKESFPLTVTSAQKNPTAFYLCASSGQDRAFFGQGTRLTVV.

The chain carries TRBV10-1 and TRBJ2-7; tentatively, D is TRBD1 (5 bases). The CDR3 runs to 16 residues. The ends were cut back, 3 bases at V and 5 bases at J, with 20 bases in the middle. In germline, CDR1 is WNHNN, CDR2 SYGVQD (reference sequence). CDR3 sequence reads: CASSDQGVTSWHEQYF. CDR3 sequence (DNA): TGCGCCAGCAGTGATCAAGGGGTGACTTCGTGGCACGAGCAGTACTTC.

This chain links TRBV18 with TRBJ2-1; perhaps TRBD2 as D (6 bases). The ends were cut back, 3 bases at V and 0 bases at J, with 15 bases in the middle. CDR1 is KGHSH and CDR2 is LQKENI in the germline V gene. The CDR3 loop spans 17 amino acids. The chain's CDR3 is CASSPRRDSLSYNEQFF. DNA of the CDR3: TGTGCCAGCTCACCTCGAAGGGACTCCCTCTCCTACAATGAGCAGTTCTTC.

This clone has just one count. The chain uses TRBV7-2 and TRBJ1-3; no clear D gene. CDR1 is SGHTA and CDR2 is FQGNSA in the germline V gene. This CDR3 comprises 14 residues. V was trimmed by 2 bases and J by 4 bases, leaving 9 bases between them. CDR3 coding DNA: TGTGCCAGCAGCTTACCCGGGAACGGAAACACCATATATTTT. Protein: CASSLPGNGNTIYF.

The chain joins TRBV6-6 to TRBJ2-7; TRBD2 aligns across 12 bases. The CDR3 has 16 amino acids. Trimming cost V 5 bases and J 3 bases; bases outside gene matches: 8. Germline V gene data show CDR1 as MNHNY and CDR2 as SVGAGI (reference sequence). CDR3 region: CASSALLAGGLYEQYF. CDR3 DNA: TGTGCCAGCAGTGCTCTTCTAGCGGGGGGGCTCTACGAGCAGTACTTC.

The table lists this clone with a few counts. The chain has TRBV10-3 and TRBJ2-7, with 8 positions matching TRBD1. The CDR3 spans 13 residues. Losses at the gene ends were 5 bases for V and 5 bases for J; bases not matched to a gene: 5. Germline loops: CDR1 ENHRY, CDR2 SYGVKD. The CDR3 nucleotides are TGTGCCATCAGTACCAGGGGGCAGGACGAGCAGTACTTC. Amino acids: CAISTRGQDEQYF.

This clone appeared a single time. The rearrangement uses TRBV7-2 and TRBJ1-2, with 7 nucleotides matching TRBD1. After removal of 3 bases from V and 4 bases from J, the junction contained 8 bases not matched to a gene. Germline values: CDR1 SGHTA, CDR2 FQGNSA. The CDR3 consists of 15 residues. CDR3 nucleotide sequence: TGTGCCAGCAGCTTCCGGGACAGACGACTCTATGGCTACACCTTC. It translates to CASSFRDRRLYGYTF.

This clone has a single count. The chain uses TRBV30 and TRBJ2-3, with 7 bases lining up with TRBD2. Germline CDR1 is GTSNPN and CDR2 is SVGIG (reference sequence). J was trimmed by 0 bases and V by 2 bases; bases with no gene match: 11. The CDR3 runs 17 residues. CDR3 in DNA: TGTGCCTGGAGTCTCCGATGGAGCGGGACTAGCACAGATACGCAGTATTTT. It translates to CAWSLRWSGTSTDTQYF.

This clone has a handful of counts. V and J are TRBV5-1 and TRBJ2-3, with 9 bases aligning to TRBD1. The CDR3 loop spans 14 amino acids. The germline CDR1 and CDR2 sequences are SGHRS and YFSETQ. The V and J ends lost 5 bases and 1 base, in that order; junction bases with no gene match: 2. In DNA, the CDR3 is TGCGCCAGCAGGGGACAGGGTGGCACAGATACGCAGTATTTT. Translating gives CASRGQGGTDTQYF.